The entry below describes one T cell receptor (beta chain). The data are from a study of PD-L1 blockade in urothelial cancer. The V and J ends lost 0 bases and 5 bases respectively, with 31 bases between them. CDR1 and CDR2 from the germline V gene are LGHNA and YNFKEQ. The CDR3 has 21 residues. The method was immunoSEQ multiplex PCR; TCRdb's version includes in-frame clones alone and lacks a portion of them. There are 130,000 or so clones in the sample; approximately 84% occur only once, and 3.2% lies in the top ten. As for time point: pretreatment peripheral blood. The J gene is TRBJ2-5, the V gene TRBV4-2; D may be TRBD2 (6 bases). The sample consisted of PBMCs, taken around atezolizumab (anti-PD-L1) treatment. The TCR originated in a man aged 50 or older with urothelial cancer. The DNA for the CDR3 is TGTGCCAGCAGCCAAGAACGGGGAGGAGGGGTGATTTCGCCCCGGAGGGAGACCCAGTACTTC. This gives the protein CASSQERGGGVISPRRETQYF.